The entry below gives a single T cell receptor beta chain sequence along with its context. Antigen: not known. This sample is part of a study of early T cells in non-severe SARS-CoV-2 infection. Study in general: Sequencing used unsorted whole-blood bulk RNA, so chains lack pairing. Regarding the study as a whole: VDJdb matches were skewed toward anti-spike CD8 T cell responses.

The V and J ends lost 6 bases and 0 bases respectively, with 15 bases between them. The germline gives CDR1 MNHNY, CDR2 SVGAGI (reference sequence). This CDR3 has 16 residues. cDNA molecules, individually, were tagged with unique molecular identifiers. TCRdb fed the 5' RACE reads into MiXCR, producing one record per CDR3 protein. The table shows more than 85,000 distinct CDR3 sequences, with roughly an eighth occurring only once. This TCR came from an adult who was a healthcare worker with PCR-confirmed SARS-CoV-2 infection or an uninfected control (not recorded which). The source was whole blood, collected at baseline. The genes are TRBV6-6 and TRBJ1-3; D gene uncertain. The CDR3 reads CASSGAGEISGNTIYF. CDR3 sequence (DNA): TGTGCCAGCAGCGGAGCTGGGGAGATCTCTGGAAACACCATATATTTT.